The 20 T cell receptor beta chains reported below all come from one sample, sequenced in a study of shared clonotypes between healthy human individuals. TCRdb's table, derived via immunoSEQ multiplex PCR, lists solely in-frame clones and lacks some. The sample includes millions of clones, roughly nine tenths seen only once; the top ten take more than 0.12%. The sequenced sample consisted of naive CD4+ T cells sorted from blood. As for subset: CD45RA+ positively selected. Receptor source: a man aged 18 to 35 in good health.

The chain has TRBV13 and TRBJ1-4; TRBD1 is a possible D gene (5 bases). The V gene lost 6 bases and the J gene lost 0 bases, with 14 bases spanning the gap. This CDR3 spans 16 amino acids. Germline loops: CDR1 PRHDT, CDR2 FYEKMQ (reference sequence). The CDR3 is CASRAHGAATNEKLFF. CDR3 DNA: TGTGCCAGCAGGGCCCACGGGGCTGCAACTAATGAAAAACTGTTTTTT.

V usage is TRBV11-2 and J usage is TRBJ2-1; D might be TRBD1 (6 bases). This CDR3 is built from 15 residues. Trimming stripped 4 bases from V and 6 bases from J, with 16 bases between. Germline CDR1 SGHAT, CDR2 FQNNGV. CDR3 amino acids: CASSSWGLGVNEQFF. The CDR3 DNA reads as TGTGCCAGCAGCTCTTGGGGGCTCGGAGTCAATGAGCAGTTCTTC.

This sequence joins TRBV10-3 and TRBJ1-1; D possibly corresponds to TRBD1 (6 bases). CDR1 and CDR2 from the germline V gene are ENHRY and SYGVKD. Trimming took off 6 bases at V and 1 base at J, with 15 bases between the two ends. This CDR3 spans 15 amino acids. The DNA for the CDR3 is TGTGCCATCAGCCCGGGACATCTAGGGAACACTGAAGCTTTCTTT. This translates into CAISPGHLGNTEAFF.

This chain links TRBV21-1 with TRBJ2-7; TRBD1 reflects the table's D call only, with no check against the DNA. TRBV21-1 is a pseudogene locus. The CDR3 runs 14 residues. This CDR3 is CASTLTISSYEQYF. The CDR3 DNA follows: TGTGCCAGCACCCTGACAATTAGCTCCTACGAGCAGTACTTC.

The chain employs TRBV10-3 and TRBJ1-5; unclear D gene. CDR1 is ENHRY, CDR2 SYGVKD, per germline. This CDR3 region has 14 residues. V lost 6 bases, J lost 3 bases, and 12 bases lay in between. This CDR3 reads CAIRLDGVNQPQHF. CDR3 coding DNA: TGTGCCATCAGGCTGGACGGGGTCAATCAGCCCCAGCATTTT.

J is TRBJ1-6 and V is TRBV18, with a possible D match to TRBD1 (5 bases). CDR3 size: 14 residues. V lost 6 bases to trimming and J lost 4 bases, with 10 bases between them. From germline, CDR1 is KGHSH and CDR2 LQKENI. The CDR3 region is CASSQGLYNSPLHF. The CDR3 DNA is TGTGCCAGCTCCCAGGGACTTTATAATTCACCCCTCCACTTT.

CDR3 protein: CASSPRTPTRTQYF. CDR3 nucleotides: TGTGCCAGTAGTCCCCGGACCCCGACCCGGACCCAGTACTTC. The chain employs TRBV19 and TRBJ2-5; unclear D gene. The V and J ends lost 5 bases and 7 bases respectively, with 17 bases between them. The CDR3 contains 14 residues. Germline CDR1 reads LNHDA; CDR2 reads SQIVND (reference sequence).

This chain links TRBV7-2 with TRBJ2-7; 9 bases fit TRBD1. CDR3 size: 14 residues. CDR1 is SGHTA, CDR2 FQGNSA, per germline. V was clipped by 5 bases and J by 2 bases; unmatched bases: 4. CDR3 amino acids: CASSTRDRAYEQYF. The CDR3 DNA is TGTGCCAGCAGCACCCGGGACAGGGCCTACGAGCAGTACTTC.

The rearrangement links TRBV2 to TRBJ1-2; possibly TRBD1 for D (5 bases). Trimming took 2 bases from V and 6 from J, leaving 10 bases between them. The CDR3 spans 13 residues. CDR1 and CDR2 from the germline V gene are SNHLY and FYNNEI. The CDR3 spells CASSENRHDGYTF. The DNA for the CDR3 is TGTGCCAGCAGTGAAAACAGGCATGATGGCTACACCTTC.

This chain connects TRBV10-3 to TRBJ1-2, with 11 bases that match TRBD1. CDR3 length equals 14 residues. Trimming cost V 6 bases and J 1 base; bases outside gene matches: 1. CDR1 and CDR2 from the germline V gene are ENHRY and SYGVKD. The chain's CDR3 is CAIRGQGDNYGYTF. The CDR3 DNA sequence: TGTGCCATCAGGGGACAGGGGGATAACTATGGCTACACCTTC.

This chain links TRBV11-3 with TRBJ2-3; D is uncertain. Trimming cost V 1 base and J 4 bases, with 3 bases left between them. CDR3 length: 12 residues. Germline lookup yields CDR1 SGHNT and CDR2 YENEEA. Written as DNA, the CDR3 is TGTGCCAGCAGCTTAGGGGCAGATACGCAGTATTTT. It yields the protein CASSLGADTQYF.

The rearrangement joins TRBV27 to TRBJ2-2; D not certain. CDR1 is MNHEY, CDR2 SMNVEV, per germline (reference sequence). CDR3 length: 15 residues. Trimming shortened V by 6 bases and J by 1 base, and 12 bases separated the two germline ends. DNA of the CDR3: TGTGCCAGCAGCTCCCCCCCTGGGAACACCGGGGAGCTGTTTTTT. It codes for CASSSPPGNTGELFF.

The chain employs TRBV11-2 and TRBJ2-1, with 11 bases that match TRBD1. CDR1 is SGHAT and CDR2 is FQNNGV in the germline V gene. This CDR3 comprises 16 residues. V gave up 5 bases and J gave up 5 bases; unmatched junction bases: 8. CDR3 in amino acids: CASSTRTGGVNNEQFF. The CDR3 DNA reads TGTGCCAGCAGCACCAGGACAGGGGGCGTGAACAATGAGCAGTTCTTC.

The rearrangement links TRBV7-2 to TRBJ2-2; D unresolved. Trimming removed 2 bases at V and 7 bases at J, with 11 bases between. Looked up from germline, CDR1 is SGHTA and CDR2 is FQGNSA. The CDR3 is 14 residues long. This CDR3 is CASSLTTVNGELFF. As DNA, the CDR3 is TGTGCCAGCAGCTTAACGACCGTGAACGGGGAGCTGTTTTTT.

The CDR3, as DNA: TGTGCCAGCAGCACTTTTGCGGGACTCCACTACTTC. Its translation: CASSTFAGLHYF. The V and J genes are TRBV27 and TRBJ2-7, with D tentatively TRBD2 (6 bases). Germline CDR1 MNHEY, CDR2 SMNVEV (reference sequence). Trimming shortened V by 6 bases and J by 13 bases, and 19 bases separated the two germline ends. The CDR3 sequence is 12 residues long.

This chain links TRBV19 with TRBJ2-7, with 11 bases that match TRBD1. V was clipped by 4 bases and J by 0 bases; unmatched bases: 2. The CDR3 loop spans 15 amino acids. CDR1 is LNHDA, CDR2 SQIVND, per germline (reference sequence). The CDR3 DNA follows: TGTGCCAGTAGTAAGGGGACAGGGGGCTCCTACGAGCAGTACTTC. This sequence encodes CASSKGTGGSYEQYF.

The rearrangement joins TRBV12-5 to TRBJ2-7; D is ambiguous. Per the germline V gene, CDR1 is LGHNT and CDR2 is FRNRAP. Trimming took 1 base from V and 3 from J, leaving 7 bases between them. The CDR3 is made up of 13 amino acids. CDR3 loop: CASGLDRDYEQYF. CDR3 sequence (DNA): TGTGCTAGTGGTTTGGACCGTGACTACGAGCAGTACTTC.

The chain has TRBV4-1 and TRBJ2-7; 7 bases fit TRBD2. Trimming took 4 bases from V and 6 from J; bases not matched to a gene: 9. This CDR3 is built from 14 residues. Germline-derived CDR1 and CDR2 are MGHRA and YSYEKL. DNA for the CDR3: TGCGCCAGCAGCCTCGGGCTAGCGGAGCGCGAGCAGTACTTC. Translating it yields CASSLGLAEREQYF.

The chain is built from TRBV6-1 and TRBJ1-6, with unresolved D. Per germline, CDR1 MNHNS and CDR2 SASEGT. The CDR3 totals 17 residues. The ends were cut back, 1 base at V and 9 bases at J, with 19 bases in the middle. The CDR3 DNA follows: TGTGCCAGCAGTGAAGGGGCCCACAGATCTCGGGGTTCACCCCTCCACTTT. This gives the protein CASSEGAHRSRGSPLHF.

V is TRBV5-1 and J is TRBJ1-1, with D tentatively TRBD1 (5 bases). Germline assignment: CDR1 SGHRS and CDR2 YFSETQ. This CDR3 comprises 14 residues. V was trimmed by 0 bases and J by 1 base, leaving 7 bases between them. The CDR3 sequence is CASSLGDWNTEAFF. CDR3 DNA sequence: TGCGCCAGCAGCTTGGGGGACTGGAACACTGAAGCTTTCTTT.